Listed below are T cell receptor beta chains from one sample, sequenced in a study of cytomegalovirus exposure and HLA in healthy donors. The table came from immunoSEQ multiplex PCR; TCRdb's copy has only in-frame clones and leaves some out. The sample has more than 100,000 clones, about 74% seen once. Sequenced input: PBMCs. The receptors were sampled from a woman between 35 and 50 years old in good health and CMV-seropositive. Each CDR3 is given with its conserved first and last residue. The order of the fields is V gene, D gene, J gene, clone size, CDR3 protein, CDR3 DNA. A D gene is named only where the DNA matches it firmly. Some rows mark clone size as missing; the rest say once, few, many or name a class of expanded clone.

TRBV19	TRBD2	TRBJ2-3	NA	CASSQGLAGVGDTQYF	TGTGCCAGTAGTCAAGGACTAGCGGGTGTAGGTGATACGCAGTATTTT
TRBV6-5	TRBD2	TRBJ2-7	NA	CASSYQTSGIYEQYF	TGTGCCAGCAGTTACCAGACTAGCGGGATTTACGAGCAGTACTTC
TRBV30	NA	TRBJ1-2	NA	CAWGPGRDRGYTF	TGTGCCTGGGGGCCCGGCAGGGATCGAGGCTACACCTTC
TRBV15	TRBD2	TRBJ2-5	NA	CATSRASGEGETQYF	TGTGCCACCAGCAGAGCTAGCGGGGAGGGGGAGACCCAGTACTTC
TRBV4-2	TRBD2	TRBJ2-2	NA	CASSQDGTSGLNTGELFF	TGTGCCAGCAGCCAAGATGGAACTAGCGGGCTGAACACCGGGGAGCTGTTTTTT
TRBV5-6	NA	TRBJ2-5	NA	CASSLAAGAGTQYF	TGTGCCAGCAGCTTAGCAGCAGGCGCTGGGACCCAGTACTTC
TRBV4-3	NA	TRBJ2-6	NA	CASSRTAAISGANVLTF	TGCGCCAGCAGCCGGACAGCCGCCATCTCTGGGGCCAACGTCCTGACTTTC
TRBV5-1	NA	TRBJ2-7	NA	CASSLLGGTYEQYF	TGCGCCAGCAGCTTGCTTGGAGGGACCTACGAGCAGTACTTC
TRBV4-1	NA	TRBJ1-1	NA	CASSQQRGDVRKNTEAFF	TGCGCCAGCAGCCAACAACGAGGAGACGTCAGAAAAAACACTGAAGCTTTCTTT
TRBV5-4	NA	TRBJ1-2	NA	CASSSAGVRGGYTF	TGTGCCAGCAGCTCGGCGGGGGTTCGGGGTGGCTACACCTTC
TRBV2	TRBD1	TRBJ1-4	NA	CASSSPPDRGREKLFF	TGTGCCAGCAGTTCCCCCCCGGACAGGGGGCGTGAAAAACTGTTTTTT
TRBV4-1	NA	TRBJ2-4	NA	CASSFDSKNIQYF	TGCGCCAGCAGTTTCGATAGCAAAAACATTCAGTACTTC
TRBV30	NA	TRBJ2-5	NA	CAVSLQETQYF	TGTGCCGTGAGTCTGCAAGAGACCCAGTACTTC
TRBV30	TRBD2	TRBJ2-3	NA	CAWRKAGSTDTQYF	TGTGCCTGGAGGAAAGCGGGGAGCACAGATACGCAGTATTTT
TRBV11-2	NA	TRBJ2-5	NA	CASSQGAGLAETQYF	TGTGCCAGCAGCCAAGGGGCAGGGTTGGCGGAGACCCAGTACTTC
TRBV7-9	TRBD2	TRBJ2-1	NA	CASSPGLAGFPRQFF	TGTGCCAGCAGCCCGGGACTAGCGGGGTTTCCAAGGCAGTTCTTC
TRBV5-1	TRBD2	TRBJ2-5	NA	CASSLDPSGSVETQYF	TGCGCCAGCAGCTTGGATCCTAGCGGGAGTGTAGAGACCCAGTACTTC
TRBV5-4	TRBD1	TRBJ2-3	NA	CASSPKMTGGITDTQYF	TGTGCCAGCAGCCCAAAGATGACAGGGGGCATAACAGATACGCAGTATTTT
TRBV6-5	NA	TRBJ1-1	NA	CASSYKAGRSEAFF	TGTGCCAGCAGTTACAAGGCAGGGCGGTCTGAAGCTTTCTTT
TRBV18	TRBD1	TRBJ2-5	NA	CASSPLTGQETQYF	TGTGCCAGCTCACCCTTGACAGGGCAAGAGACCCAGTACTTC
TRBV7-2	NA	TRBJ2-1	NA	CASSLAGLTVNEQFF	TGTGCCAGCAGCTTAGCGGGACTCACCGTCAATGAGCAGTTCTTC
TRBV7-9	TRBD1	TRBJ1-4	NA	CASSPRGQLNEKLFF	TGTGCCAGCAGCCCGCGGGGACAGCTTAATGAAAAACTGTTTTTT
TRBV7-3	TRBD2	TRBJ2-5	NA	CASTVGLAGGETQYF	TGTGCCAGCACGGTGGGACTAGCGGGGGGAGAGACCCAGTACTTC
TRBV7-7	NA	TRBJ2-7	once	CASSLAEGGGEQYF	TGTGCTAGCAGCTTAGCAGAGGGCGGTGGCGAGCAGTACTTC
TRBV7-7	NA	TRBJ2-7	NA	CAAEVSGSSYEQYF	TGTGCTGCAGAGGTCTCCGGGAGCTCCTACGAGCAGTACTTC
TRBV4-3	NA	TRBJ2-7	NA	CASSQVTGTSYEQYF	TGCGCCAGCAGCCAAGTAACGGGGACTTCTTACGAGCAGTACTTC
TRBV27	NA	TRBJ2-7	NA	CASQRGGAAYEQYF	TGTGCCAGCCAAAGAGGAGGGGCGGCGTACGAGCAGTACTTC
TRBV7-8	TRBD2	TRBJ2-5	NA	CASSLTSGRAETQYF	TGTGCCAGCAGCTTGACTAGCGGGAGGGCCGAGACCCAGTACTTC
TRBV18	NA	TRBJ2-7	NA	CASSPTQGYEQYF	TGTGCCAGCTCACCAACTCAGGGCTACGAGCAGTACTTC
TRBV27	TRBD1	TRBJ1-1	NA	CASSYRGNTEAFF	TGTGCCAGCAGTTACAGGGGTAACACTGAAGCTTTCTTT
TRBV2	TRBD2	TRBJ2-1	NA	CASSDLGTSGRNANEQFF	TGTGCCAGCAGTGATTTGGGGACTAGCGGGAGGAATGCCAATGAGCAGTTCTTC
TRBV5-1	NA	TRBJ1-4	NA	CASSLVGRSKLFF	TGCGCCAGCAGCTTGGTTGGCAGGTCCAAACTGTTTTTT
TRBV5-1	TRBD1	TRBJ2-6	few	CASSLRQGAGANVLTF	TGCGCCAGCAGCTTGCGTCAGGGGGCTGGGGCCAACGTCCTGACTTTC
TRBV6-6	TRBD1	TRBJ2-7	NA	CAHSVRTGGAEQYF	TGTGCCCACTCTGTGAGGACAGGGGGGGCTGAGCAGTACTTC
TRBV5-1	TRBD1	TRBJ2-7	NA	CASSSGQGNNEQYF	TGCGCCAGCAGCAGTGGACAGGGGAACAACGAGCAGTACTTC
TRBV6-5	TRBD1	TRBJ2-7	NA	CATRRGQGSYEQYF	TGTGCCACCAGAAGGGGGCAAGGTTCCTACGAGCAGTACTTC
TRBV7-3	TRBD2	TRBJ2-7	NA	CASSPLSGGAIYEQYF	TGTGCCAGCAGCCCCTTATCCGGGGGGGCCATCTACGAGCAGTACTTC
TRBV9	NA	TRBJ1-2	NA	CASTSGAYGYTF	TGTGCCAGCACAAGTGGGGCTTATGGCTACACCTTC
TRBV5-4	TRBD1	TRBJ2-7	NA	CASSYQSGQSGYEQYF	TGTGCCAGCAGCTACCAATCGGGACAGTCAGGCTACGAGCAGTACTTC
TRBV9	NA	TRBJ1-1	NA	CASSVAGGGRMNTEAFF	TGTGCCAGCAGCGTAGCCGGGGGGGGAAGAATGAACACTGAAGCTTTCTTT
TRBV29-1	TRBD2	TRBJ2-3	NA	CSVELVAGGDTQYF	TGCAGCGTTGAATTGGTAGCGGGAGGGGATACGCAGTATTTT
TRBV5-1	NA	TRBJ1-5	NA	CASSLYGDSNQPQHF	TGCGCCAGCAGCTTGTACGGAGATAGCAATCAGCCCCAGCATTTT
TRBV14	NA	TRBJ1-6	NA	CASSQVAGANSPLHF	TGTGCCAGCAGCCAAGTGGCAGGGGCCAATTCACCCCTCCACTTT
TRBV7-9	TRBD2	TRBJ2-5	once	CASSPRGGSARGQYF	TGTGCCAGCAGCCCCCGGGGGGGGTCGGCGAGAGGCCAGTACTTC
TRBV27	TRBD2	TRBJ2-7	NA	CASSLLAGVYEQYF	TGTGCCAGCAGTTTACTAGCGGGAGTCTACGAGCAGTACTTC
TRBV27	TRBD1	TRBJ1-6	NA	CASSFGTGIRPLHF	TGTGCCAGCAGTTTCGGGACAGGGATCAGACCCCTCCACTTT
TRBV18	NA	TRBJ2-1	NA	CASSPTIIAQLTDNNEQFF	TGTGCCAGCTCACCAACCATTATCGCCCAATTGACGGACAACAATGAGCAGTTCTTC
TRBV5-6	NA	TRBJ1-2	NA	CASSLVEAAGYTF	TGTGCCAGCAGCTTAGTAGAGGCAGCAGGCTACACCTTC
TRBV11-3	NA	TRBJ2-1	NA	CASSSAWAGNEQFF	TGTGCCAGCAGCTCGGCGTGGGCCGGCAATGAGCAGTTCTTC
TRBV10-3	NA	TRBJ2-5	NA	CAIRNWETQYF	TGTGCCATCAGAAACTGGGAGACCCAGTACTTC
TRBV7-8	NA	TRBJ2-7	few	CASSRIQGTYEQYF	TGTGCCAGCAGCAGGATACAGGGTACCTACGAGCAGTACTTC
TRBV19	TRBD1	TRBJ2-7	few	CASSAGTGKAYEQYF	TGTGCCAGTAGTGCCGGGACAGGGAAAGCCTACGAGCAGTACTTC
TRBV9	NA	TRBJ1-3	NA	CASSVGATGNTIYF	TGTGCCAGCAGCGTTGGAGCAACTGGAAACACCATATATTTT
TRBV28	TRBD1	TRBJ1-6	NA	CASSLTGQGFSPLHF	TGTGCCAGCAGTCTTACGGGACAGGGGTTCTCACCCCTCCACTTT
TRBV2	TRBD2	TRBJ2-1	NA	CASSLRWGEGNNEQFF	TGTGCCAGCAGTCTCCGGTGGGGGGAGGGTAACAATGAGCAGTTCTTC
TRBV5-4	TRBD2	TRBJ2-5	NA	CASNQAGSETQYF	TGTGCCAGCAATCAAGCGGGGTCAGAGACCCAGTACTTC
TRBV18	TRBD1	TRBJ2-5	NA	CASSPDRAETQYF	TGTGCCAGCTCACCTGACAGGGCGGAGACCCAGTACTTC
TRBV6-5	TRBD1	TRBJ2-1	NA	CASSYGGQGQNEQFF	TGTGCCAGCAGTTACGGGGGACAGGGACAAAATGAGCAGTTCTTC
TRBV27	TRBD2	TRBJ2-7	NA	CASSLSSGREDEQYF	TGTGCCAGCAGTTTGAGCTCAGGGAGGGAGGACGAGCAGTACTTC